This T cell receptor (beta chain) was recorded in a study of long-term antiretroviral therapy in people with HIV. Run at survey level, the immunoSEQ assay was version v3.0. Sequencing aimed at about 40,000-55,000 T-cell genomes per sample. Assay: immunoSEQ multiplex PCR; the TCRdb copy retains only in-frame clones and omits some. The table has about 14,000 clones, 77% seen once; the top ten hold about 19%. V was pared by 0 bases and J by 0 bases, with 10 bases between. The CDR3 totals 16 residues. CDR1 is SGHNT and CDR2 is YYREEE in the germline V gene (reference sequence). Sample: unsorted PBMCs, taken 1.3 years before starting antiretroviral therapy. This sequence joins TRBV5-4 and TRBJ1-3; D gene unclear. This TCR was recovered from a man aged 40-55 years with HIV. The DNA of the CDR3 is TGTGCCAGCAGCTTGGGAGGAGTGGGCTCTGGAAACACCATATATTTT. It translates to CASSLGGVGSGNTIYF.